This T cell receptor beta chain appears in the sequencing data of a study of metastatic and nonmetastatic thyroid tumors (dated by TCRdb to 2020 to 2022). Turning to the overall study: For patients with malignant and with benign thyroid disease, the researchers compared repertoires between peripheral blood samples and tumor or nodule tissue samples.

No treatment had been received by any patient before thyroid surgery. The study retrospectively analysed patient clinical samples collected from the early 2010s to the late 2010s using T-cell receptor beta sequencing. Libraries were built with PCR. TCRdb lists the instrument as Illumina HiSeq 4000. High-throughput sequencing was used to profile the CDR3 region of the TCR beta-chain in every patient. In the authors' own workflow: CDR3 differences across clinicopathological groups were used to build a classifier for discriminating distant-metastatic papillary thyroid cancer patients. The Shannon index was used to measure repertoire diversity, and the Morisita-Horn index was used to measure how similar tumor and blood repertoires were. TCRdb passed the public sequencing reads through fastp at Q25 and MiXCR, retaining productive beta sequences. These V and J calls originate from TCRdb's pipeline instead of the authors' own analysis. The sample table shows 7,800 or so clones, and about a fifth are seen once. The top ten clonotypes cover over 9.5% of the sample.

This clone was detected many times. Its specific antigen is unknown. No base quality values were provided; no much bigger clone lies one nucleotide off. General conclusions and limits of the study: In both blood and tumor samples, malignant tumors were reported to have significantly higher TCR beta diversity than benign nodules.

The source of this sequence is a female donor with papillary thyroid cancer or a benign thyroid nodule (not recorded which). Some clones in this sample may be carry-over from other donors' samples. Sequencing was done on a sample of adjacent normal tissue.

The bases read TGTGCCAGTCGTCCAAAGGGCGGGGTTAGCCAAGAGACCCAGTACTTC. Its protein reads: CASRPKGGVSQETQYF. Here the chain combines TRBV19 and TRBJ2-5, with TRBD2 tentatively as D gene (6 bases match). Including cysteine and phenylalanine, the CDR3 has 16 amino acids. The DNA shown is the 48-base CDR3, in frame from base 1. CDR1 and CDR2, looked up from the germline V gene (reference sequence), are LNHDA and SQIVND. V was cut back by 8 bases and J by 1 base, leaving a gap of 20 bases between them.